This T cell receptor beta chain was sequenced in a study of T cells in pancreatic ductal adenocarcinoma. Study outcomes and limitations: Blood clonality (around 0.066) did not differ significantly from tumor (about 0.12). Tumors hold more CD45RO+ effector T cells, which may bias toward lower diversity. Blood had more productive templates and around 8.6-fold more unique clonotypes than tumor. The resected pancreatic cancer cohort was biased toward the minority with early-stage disease.

Selected pancreatic ductal adenocarcinoma patients had undergone surgery without neoadjuvant therapy. A note on this clone: The antigen is undetermined. In the same sample, other DNA sequences code for this CDR3.

This CDR3 is built from 15 residues. J lost 4 bases, V lost 6 bases, and 8 bases had no gene match. The germline V gene has CDR1 KGHSH and CDR2 LQKENI. Clones were sequenced by immunoSEQ multiplex PCR, and TCRdb holds only the in-frame ones, with some missing. The sample lists over 100,000 clones; about 96% were seen once. The TCR was taken from a human donor with pancreatic ductal adenocarcinoma. V usage is TRBV18 and J usage is TRBJ2-7; 11 positions match TRBD2. What was sequenced was PBMCs. The CDR3 spells CASSPGTSGIYEQYF. The CDR3 coding sequence is TGTGCCAGCTCCCCCGGGACTAGCGGAATTTACGAGCAGTACTTC.